A selection of T cell receptor beta chains follows, all from one sample in a study of CD8+CD57+ T cells in acquired aplastic anemia. TCRdb itself ran the reads through MiXCR, one entry per CDR3 protein. The data show approximately 170,000 distinct CDR3 sequences, with 55% to 80% seen just once and over 40% held by the top ten. The sequencing sample was made of sorted CD4+, CD8+, or CD8+CD57+ T cells (not recorded which) from PBMCs. The source is a human donor in good health. The CDR3 runs from the conserved cysteine through the conserved F or W. Each record gives: D gene, clone size, V gene, J gene, CDR3 DNA, CDR3 protein. D genes are given only for firm matches. A clone size is listed for some rows: how often the clone was seen (once, few, many), or a class if it is expanded.

D gene: -; clone size: -; V gene: TRBV9; J gene: TRBJ2-7; CDR3 DNA: TGTGCCAGCAGCGTAACAGACGGAACCTACGAGCAGTACTTC; CDR3 protein: CASSVTDGTYEQYF
D gene: -; clone size: -; V gene: TRBV7-9; J gene: TRBJ2-5; CDR3 DNA: TGTGCCAGCAGCTTAGGGGCGGAGACCCAGTACTTC; CDR3 protein: CASSLGAETQYF
D gene: TRBD1; clone size: -; V gene: TRBV2; J gene: TRBJ2-6; CDR3 DNA: TGTGCCAGCAGTGAACAGGGGGCCGGGGCCAACGTCCTGACTTTC; CDR3 protein: CASSEQGAGANVLTF
D gene: -; clone size: many; V gene: TRBV2; J gene: TRBJ1-2; CDR3 DNA: TGTGCCCTCGGAACGGGCTTCGGCTACACCTTC; CDR3 protein: CALGTGFGYTF
D gene: -; clone size: -; V gene: TRBV7-9; J gene: TRBJ1-3; CDR3 DNA: TGTGCCAGCAGCTTAGCTGGCCTCTCTGGAAACACCATATATTTT; CDR3 protein: CASSLAGLSGNTIYF
D gene: -; clone size: -; V gene: TRBV2; J gene: TRBJ2-3; CDR3 DNA: TGTGCCAGCACCGGCCTAGGGAGCACAGATACGCAGTATTTT; CDR3 protein: CASTGLGSTDTQYF
D gene: TRBD2; clone size: -; V gene: TRBV7-9; J gene: TRBJ2-2; CDR3 DNA: TGTGCCAGCAGCTTTTCGAGCGGGGGGCTGTTTTTT; CDR3 protein: CASSFSSGGLFF
D gene: -; clone size: -; V gene: TRBV7-3; J gene: TRBJ1-3; CDR3 DNA: TGTGCCAGCAGCTCTACAGGCCCAAGCTCTGGAAACACCATATATTTT; CDR3 protein: CASSSTGPSSGNTIYF
D gene: -; clone size: -; V gene: TRBV6-5; J gene: TRBJ2-7; CDR3 DNA: TGTGCCACCAGTGATGGCTCCTACGAGCAGTACTTC; CDR3 protein: CATSDGSYEQYF
D gene: -; clone size: -; V gene: TRBV20-1; J gene: TRBJ1-1; CDR3 DNA: TGCAGTGTACAGTGGGACTACGAAGCTTTCTTT; CDR3 protein: CSVQWDYEAFF
D gene: -; clone size: once; V gene: TRBV2; J gene: TRBJ2-7; CDR3 DNA: TGTGCCAGCAGCAGGATCGACTCCTACGAGCAGTACTTC; CDR3 protein: CASSRIDSYEQYF
D gene: TRBD2; clone size: -; V gene: TRBV20-1; J gene: TRBJ2-5; CDR3 DNA: TGCAGTGCTAAGCGGGGGGGGGAGACCCAGTACTTC; CDR3 protein: CSAKRGGETQYF
D gene: -; clone size: -; V gene: TRBV20-1; J gene: TRBJ1-5; CDR3 DNA: TGCAGTGCTAATGGCCAGGAACAGCCCCAGCATTTT; CDR3 protein: CSANGQEQPQHF
D gene: -; clone size: -; V gene: TRBV20-1; J gene: TRBJ1-1; CDR3 DNA: TGCAGTGCTAGAGATTGGGTCATCAACACTGAAGCTTTCTTT; CDR3 protein: CSARDWVINTEAFF
D gene: TRBD1; clone size: -; V gene: TRBV7-2; J gene: TRBJ2-7; CDR3 DNA: TGTGCCAGCAGCCTTCAAGGGACAGGGTACGCACGAGATAGCTCCTACGAGCAGTACTTC; CDR3 protein: CASSLQGTGYARDSSYEQYF
D gene: -; clone size: once; V gene: TRBV29-1; J gene: TRBJ1-5; CDR3 DNA: TGCAGCGTTGTCTCTGACCCTCGTTGGGGAAATCAGCCCCAGCATTTT; CDR3 protein: CSVVSDPRWGNQPQHF
D gene: TRBD1; clone size: -; V gene: TRBV11-1; J gene: TRBJ2-7; CDR3 DNA: TGTGCCAGCAGCCACGGACAGGGGTTTTACTTC; CDR3 protein: CASSHGQGFYF
D gene: -; clone size: many; V gene: TRBV14; J gene: TRBJ2-3; CDR3 DNA: TGTGCCAGCAGCCAACTCCATGTAGCAGATACGCAGTATTTT; CDR3 protein: CASSQLHVADTQYF
D gene: -; clone size: -; V gene: TRBV5-1; J gene: TRBJ2-7; CDR3 DNA: TGCGCCAGCAGCTTATCGGACACGGGCTCCTACGAGCAATACTTC; CDR3 protein: CASSLSDTGSYEQYF
D gene: -; clone size: -; V gene: TRBV19; J gene: TRBJ2-1; CDR3 DNA: TGTGCCAGTAGTATGCAGGGGTTCAATGAGCAGTTCTTC; CDR3 protein: CASSMQGFNEQFF
D gene: TRBD2; clone size: -; V gene: TRBV20-1; J gene: TRBJ2-5; CDR3 DNA: TGCAGTGCGCCAAAACCCGGGACTAGCGGGGCGGCGGAGTACTTC; CDR3 protein: CSAPKPGTSGAAEYF
D gene: -; clone size: -; V gene: TRBV7-2; J gene: TRBJ2-7; CDR3 DNA: TGTGCCAGTAGTATTGGGCGGGGAAGCTCCTACGAGCAGTACTTC; CDR3 protein: CASSIGRGSSYEQYF
D gene: -; clone size: -; V gene: TRBV9; J gene: TRBJ2-5; CDR3 DNA: TGTGCCAGCAGCGTAGCTGAGGGGGGCCGAGAGACCCAGTACTTC; CDR3 protein: CASSVAEGGRETQYF
D gene: -; clone size: many; V gene: TRBV12-3/TRBV12-4; J gene: TRBJ1-1; CDR3 DNA: TGTGCCAGCAGTTTAATATCCTCTCAGAACACTGAAGCTTTCTTT; CDR3 protein: CASSLISSQNTEAFF
D gene: -; clone size: -; V gene: TRBV15; J gene: TRBJ1-2; CDR3 DNA: TGTGCCACCAGCAGAGATAGGACCCTGGGAGGCTACACCTTC; CDR3 protein: CATSRDRTLGGYTF
D gene: -; clone size: once; V gene: TRBV29-1; J gene: TRBJ2-7; CDR3 DNA: TGCAGCGTTGCCCTCCTTTACGAGCAGTACTTC; CDR3 protein: CSVALLYEQYF
D gene: -; clone size: -; V gene: TRBV7-2; J gene: TRBJ2-7; CDR3 DNA: TGTGCCAGCAGCTTAGGTTACTCCTCCTACGAGCAGTACTTC; CDR3 protein: CASSLGYSSYEQYF